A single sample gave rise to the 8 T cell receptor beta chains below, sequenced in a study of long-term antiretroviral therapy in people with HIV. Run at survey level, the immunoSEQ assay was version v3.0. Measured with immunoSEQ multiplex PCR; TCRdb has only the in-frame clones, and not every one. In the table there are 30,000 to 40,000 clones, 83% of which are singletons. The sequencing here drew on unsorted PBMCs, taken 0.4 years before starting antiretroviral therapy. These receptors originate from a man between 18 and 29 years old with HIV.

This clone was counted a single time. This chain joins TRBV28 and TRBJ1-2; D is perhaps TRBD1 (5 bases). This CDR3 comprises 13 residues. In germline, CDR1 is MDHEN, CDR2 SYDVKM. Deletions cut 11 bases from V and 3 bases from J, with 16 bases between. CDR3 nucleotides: TGTGCCTCAGTTGATCAGGGCGACTATGGCTACACCTTC. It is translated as CASVDQGDYGYTF.

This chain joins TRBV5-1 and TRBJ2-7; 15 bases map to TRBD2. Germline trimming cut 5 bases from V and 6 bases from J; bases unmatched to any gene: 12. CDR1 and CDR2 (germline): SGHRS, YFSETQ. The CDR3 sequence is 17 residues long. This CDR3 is CASSPGTSGRIAGEQYF. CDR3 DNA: TGCGCCAGCAGTCCCGGGACTAGCGGGAGGATAGCGGGCGAGCAGTACTTC.

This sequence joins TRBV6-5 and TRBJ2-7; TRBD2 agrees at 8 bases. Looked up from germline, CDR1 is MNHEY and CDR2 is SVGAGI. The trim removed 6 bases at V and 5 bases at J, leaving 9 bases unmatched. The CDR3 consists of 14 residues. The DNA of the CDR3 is TGTGCCAGCAGGCCCGGGGGGGTTCGACACGAGCAGTACTTC. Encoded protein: CASRPGGVRHEQYF.

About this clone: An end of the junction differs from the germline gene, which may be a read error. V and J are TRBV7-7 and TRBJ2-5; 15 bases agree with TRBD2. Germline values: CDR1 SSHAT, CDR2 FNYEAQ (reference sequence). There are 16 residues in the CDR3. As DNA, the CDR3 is TGTGCTAGCAGCTTAGGACTAGCGGGAGGGAAAGAGACCCAGTACTTC. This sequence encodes CASSLGLAGGKETQYF. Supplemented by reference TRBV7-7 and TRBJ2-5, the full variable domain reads GAGVSQSPRYKVTKRGQDVTLRCDPISSHATLYWYQQALGQGPEFLTYFNYEAQPDKSGLPSDRFSAERPEGSISTLTIQRTEQRDSAMYRCASSLGLAGGKETQYFGPGTRLLVL.

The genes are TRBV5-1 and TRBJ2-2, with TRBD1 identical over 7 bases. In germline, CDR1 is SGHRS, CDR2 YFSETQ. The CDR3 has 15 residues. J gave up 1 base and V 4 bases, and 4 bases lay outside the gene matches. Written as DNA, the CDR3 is TGCGCCAGCAGCCCTGGGACAGAGAACACCGGGGAGCTGTTTTTT. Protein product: CASSPGTENTGELFF.

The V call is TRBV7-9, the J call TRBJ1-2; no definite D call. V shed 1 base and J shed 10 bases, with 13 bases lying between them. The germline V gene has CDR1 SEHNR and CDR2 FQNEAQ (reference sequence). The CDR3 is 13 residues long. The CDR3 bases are TGTGCCAGCAGCTTAGGGCAAGAAGGAGTCTACACCTTC. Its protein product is CASSLGQEGVYTF.

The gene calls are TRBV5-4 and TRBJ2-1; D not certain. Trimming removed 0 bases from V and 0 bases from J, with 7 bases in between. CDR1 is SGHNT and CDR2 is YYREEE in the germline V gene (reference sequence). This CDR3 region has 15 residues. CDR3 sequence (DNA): TGTGCCAGCAGCTTGGCTCACCTCTCCTACAATGAGCAGTTCTTC. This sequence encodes CASSLAHLSYNEQFF.

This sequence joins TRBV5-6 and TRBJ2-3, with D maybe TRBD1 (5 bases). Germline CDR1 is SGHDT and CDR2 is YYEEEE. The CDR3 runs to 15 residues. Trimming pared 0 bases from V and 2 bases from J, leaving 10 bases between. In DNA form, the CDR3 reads TGTGCCAGCAGCTTGGTAGGACACACCACAGATACGCAGTATTTT. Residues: CASSLVGHTTDTQYF.